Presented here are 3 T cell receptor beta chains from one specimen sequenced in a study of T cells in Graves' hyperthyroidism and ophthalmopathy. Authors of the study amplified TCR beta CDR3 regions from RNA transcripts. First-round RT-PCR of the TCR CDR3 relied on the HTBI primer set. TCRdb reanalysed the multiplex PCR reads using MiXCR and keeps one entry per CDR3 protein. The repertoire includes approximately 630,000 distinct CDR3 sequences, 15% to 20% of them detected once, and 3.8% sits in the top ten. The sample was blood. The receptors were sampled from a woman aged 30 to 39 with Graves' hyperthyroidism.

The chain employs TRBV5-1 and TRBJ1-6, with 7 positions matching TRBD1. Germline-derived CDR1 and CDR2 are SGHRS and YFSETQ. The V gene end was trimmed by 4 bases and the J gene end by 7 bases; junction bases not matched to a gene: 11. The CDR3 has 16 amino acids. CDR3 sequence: CASSRDLRDRNSPLHF. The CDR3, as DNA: TGCGCCAGCAGCCGGGATTTACGGGACAGAAATTCACCCCTCCACTTT.

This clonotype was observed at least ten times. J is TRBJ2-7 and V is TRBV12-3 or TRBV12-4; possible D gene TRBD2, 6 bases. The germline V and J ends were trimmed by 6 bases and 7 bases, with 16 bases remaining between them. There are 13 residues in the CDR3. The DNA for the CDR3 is TGTGCCAGCAGCCAAGGGACTTCCAGGGAGCAGTACTTC. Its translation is CASSQGTSREQYF.

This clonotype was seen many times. Written as DNA, the CDR3 is TGTGCCAGCAGTTTCCTCCTACTCCGGAGACTAAACGAGCAGTACTTC. This encodes CASSFLLLRRLNEQYF. This chain connects TRBV28 to TRBJ2-7, with D possibly matching TRBD2 (5 bases). The germline V gene has CDR1 MDHEN and CDR2 SYDVKM. The CDR3 sequence is 16 residues long. Trimming took off 3 bases at V and 5 bases at J, with 20 bases between the two ends.